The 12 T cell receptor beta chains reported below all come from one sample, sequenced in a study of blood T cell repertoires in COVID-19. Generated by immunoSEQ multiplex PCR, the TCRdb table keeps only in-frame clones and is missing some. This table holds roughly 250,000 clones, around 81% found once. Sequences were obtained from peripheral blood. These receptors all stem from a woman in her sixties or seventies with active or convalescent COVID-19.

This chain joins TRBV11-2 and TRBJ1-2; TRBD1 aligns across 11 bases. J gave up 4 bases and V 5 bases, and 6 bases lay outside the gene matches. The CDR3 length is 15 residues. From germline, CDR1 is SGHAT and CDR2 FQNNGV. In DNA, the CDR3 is TGTGCCAGCAGCCACGGGACAGGGGGGCCCTATGGCTACACCTTC. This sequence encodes CASSHGTGGPYGYTF.

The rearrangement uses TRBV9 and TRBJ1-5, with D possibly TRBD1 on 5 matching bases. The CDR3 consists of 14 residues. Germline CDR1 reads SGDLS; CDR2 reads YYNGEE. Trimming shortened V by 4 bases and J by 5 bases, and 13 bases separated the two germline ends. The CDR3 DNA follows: TGTGCCAGCAGCCCATGGGGCGGTGATCAGCCCCAGCATTTT. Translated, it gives CASSPWGGDQPQHF.

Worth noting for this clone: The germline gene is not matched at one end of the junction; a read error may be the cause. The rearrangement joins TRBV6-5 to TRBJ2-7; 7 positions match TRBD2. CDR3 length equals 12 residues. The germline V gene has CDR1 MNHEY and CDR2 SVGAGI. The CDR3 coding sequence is TGTGCCAGCTCCCACCGGGGGGTGGGACTCTTTTTC. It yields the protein CASSHRGVGLFF.

The CDR3 sequence is CASSGVGTSNEKLFF. The CDR3 DNA follows: TGCGCCAGCAGCGGGGTTGGGACATCTAATGAAAAACTGTTTTTT. The V call is TRBV5-1, the J call TRBJ1-4; possible D gene TRBD1, 6 bases. The CDR3 consists of 15 residues. Trimming left V 4 bases short and J 3 bases short, with 13 bases between. Germline CDR1 and CDR2: SGHRS and YFSETQ.

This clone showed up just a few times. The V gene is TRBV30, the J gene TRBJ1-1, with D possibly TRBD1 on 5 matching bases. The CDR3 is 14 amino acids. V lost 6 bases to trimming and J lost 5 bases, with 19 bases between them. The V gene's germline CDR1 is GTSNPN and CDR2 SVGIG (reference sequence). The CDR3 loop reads CACSINSAGTEAFF. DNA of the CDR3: TGTGCCTGCAGCATCAATTCCGCAGGGACTGAAGCTTTCTTT.

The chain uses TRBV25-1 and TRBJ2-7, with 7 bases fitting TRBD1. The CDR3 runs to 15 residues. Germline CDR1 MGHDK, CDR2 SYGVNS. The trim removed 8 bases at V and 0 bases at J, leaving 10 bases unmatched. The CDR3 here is CASGPTGTPSYEQYF. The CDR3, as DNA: TGTGCCAGCGGACCGACAGGGACCCCCTCCTACGAGCAGTACTTC.

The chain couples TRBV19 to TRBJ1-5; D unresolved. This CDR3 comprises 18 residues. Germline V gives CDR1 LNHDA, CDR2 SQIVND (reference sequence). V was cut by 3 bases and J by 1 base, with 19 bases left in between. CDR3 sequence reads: CASSIFVGAGGSNQPQHF. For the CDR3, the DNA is TGTGCCAGTAGTATTTTTGTCGGCGCGGGAGGCAGCAATCAGCCCCAGCATTTT.

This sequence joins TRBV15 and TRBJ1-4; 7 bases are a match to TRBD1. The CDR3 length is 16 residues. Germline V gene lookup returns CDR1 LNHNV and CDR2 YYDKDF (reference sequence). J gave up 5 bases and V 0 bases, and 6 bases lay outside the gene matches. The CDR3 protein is CATSRDPGQRNEKLFF. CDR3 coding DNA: TGTGCCACCAGCAGAGACCCGGGACAGCGAAATGAAAAACTGTTTTTT.

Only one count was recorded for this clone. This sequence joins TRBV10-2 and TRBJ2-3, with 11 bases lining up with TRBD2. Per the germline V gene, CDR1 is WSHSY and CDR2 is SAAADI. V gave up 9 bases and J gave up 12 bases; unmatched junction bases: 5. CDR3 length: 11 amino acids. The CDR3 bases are TGCGCCAGTGCACTAGCGGGGGATCAGTATTTT. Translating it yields CASALAGDQYF.

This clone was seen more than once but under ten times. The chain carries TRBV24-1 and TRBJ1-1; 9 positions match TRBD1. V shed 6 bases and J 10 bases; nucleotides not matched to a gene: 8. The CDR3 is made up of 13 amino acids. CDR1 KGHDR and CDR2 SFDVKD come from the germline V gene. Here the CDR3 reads CATSSTGGAGAFF. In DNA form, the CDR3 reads TGTGCCACCAGTAGTACAGGGGGCGCGGGAGCTTTCTTT.

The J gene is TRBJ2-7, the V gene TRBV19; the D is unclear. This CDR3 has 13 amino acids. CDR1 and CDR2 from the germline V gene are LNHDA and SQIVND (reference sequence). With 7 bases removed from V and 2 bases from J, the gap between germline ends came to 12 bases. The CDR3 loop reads CASKPRGTYEQYF. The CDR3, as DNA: TGTGCCAGTAAGCCGCGAGGCACCTACGAGCAGTACTTC.

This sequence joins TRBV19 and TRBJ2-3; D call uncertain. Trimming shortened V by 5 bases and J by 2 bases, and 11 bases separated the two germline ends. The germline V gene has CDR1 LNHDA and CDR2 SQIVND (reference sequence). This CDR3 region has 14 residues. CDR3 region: CASSRVYPTDTQYF. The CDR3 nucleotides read TGTGCCAGTAGTCGCGTCTACCCCACAGATACGCAGTATTTT.